One sample yielded the 2 T cell receptor beta chains listed below, sequenced in a study of T cells in Graves' hyperthyroidism and ophthalmopathy. Authors of the study amplified TCR beta CDR3 regions from RNA transcripts. Researchers ran a first-round RT-PCR on the TCR CDR3 using the HTBI primer set. Each CDR3 protein gets one entry after TCRdb re-called the multiplex PCR reads with MiXCR. The data hold about 640,000 distinct CDR3 sequences, with about 15% observed a single time. Sequencing was carried out using blood. The source is a woman aged 45 to 65 with Graves' ophthalmopathy.

The chain's CDR3 is CASSPRDTPYNEQFF. DNA for the CDR3: TGTGCCAGCAGTCCCCGGGACACCCCCTACAATGAGCAGTTCTTC. This rearrangement joins TRBV5-4 to TRBJ2-1, with D maybe TRBD1 (6 bases). The V gene lost 5 bases and the J gene lost 2 bases, with 14 bases spanning the gap. The CDR3 sequence is 15 residues long. CDR1 and CDR2 from the germline V gene are SGHNT and YYREEE (reference sequence).

The chain recombines TRBV6-2 or TRBV6-3 with TRBJ1-1; 7 nucleotides match TRBD1. This CDR3 region has 15 residues. Germline V gene lookup returns CDR1 MNHEY and CDR2 SVGEGT. V dropped 6 bases and J dropped 1; count of bases not matched to a gene: 8. The CDR3 loop reads CASSMTGNGNTEAFF. CDR3 in DNA: TGTGCCAGCAGCATGACAGGGAATGGGAACACTGAAGCTTTCTTT.